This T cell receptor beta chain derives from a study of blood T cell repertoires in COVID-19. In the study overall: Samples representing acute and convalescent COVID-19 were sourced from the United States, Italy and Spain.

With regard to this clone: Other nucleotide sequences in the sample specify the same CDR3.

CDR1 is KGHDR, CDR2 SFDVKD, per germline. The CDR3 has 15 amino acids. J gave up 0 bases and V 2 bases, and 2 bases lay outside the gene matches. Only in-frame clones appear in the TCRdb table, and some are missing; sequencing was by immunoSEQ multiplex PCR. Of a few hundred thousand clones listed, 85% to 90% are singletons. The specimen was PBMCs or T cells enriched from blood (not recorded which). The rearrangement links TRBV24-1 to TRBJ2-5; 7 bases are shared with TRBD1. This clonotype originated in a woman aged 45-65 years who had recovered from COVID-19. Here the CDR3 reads CATSDSGQDQETQYF. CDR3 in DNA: TGTGCCACCAGTGATTCCGGACAGGACCAAGAGACCCAGTACTTC.